This T cell receptor beta chain was recorded in a study of OX40 agonist ivuxolimab in advanced cancers. Study-level background: Participants could have had prior anti-PD-1, anti-PD-L1 or anti-CTLA-4 therapy, and more than 35% had some. The study, taken as a whole, reports: Doses of 0.1 to 3.0 mg/kg were accompanied by clonal expansion of CD4+ and CD8+ blood T cells by week 6.

Measured with immunoSEQ multiplex PCR; TCRdb has only the in-frame clones, and not every one. Here the sample spans tens of thousands of clones, approximately 88% being singletons. The CDR3 length is 14 residues. Germline CDR1 reads SGHNT; CDR2 reads YYREEE (reference sequence). V gave up 3 bases and J gave up 6 bases, with 16 bases separating them. For this clone: Its antigen is not known.

The chain links TRBV5-4 to TRBJ2-7; TRBD1 or TRBD2 may be the D gene (5 bases each). This receptor was taken from an adult with an advanced solid tumor such as melanoma, head and neck, liver or kidney cancer. Sequencing was performed on CD4+ or CD8+ T cells sorted from blood, taken in a trial of the OX40 agonist ivuxolimab. The CDR3 DNA sequence: TGTGCCAGCAGCTCCGGGGACCGCCGGGCCGAGCAGTACTTC. It specifies CASSSGDRRAEQYF.